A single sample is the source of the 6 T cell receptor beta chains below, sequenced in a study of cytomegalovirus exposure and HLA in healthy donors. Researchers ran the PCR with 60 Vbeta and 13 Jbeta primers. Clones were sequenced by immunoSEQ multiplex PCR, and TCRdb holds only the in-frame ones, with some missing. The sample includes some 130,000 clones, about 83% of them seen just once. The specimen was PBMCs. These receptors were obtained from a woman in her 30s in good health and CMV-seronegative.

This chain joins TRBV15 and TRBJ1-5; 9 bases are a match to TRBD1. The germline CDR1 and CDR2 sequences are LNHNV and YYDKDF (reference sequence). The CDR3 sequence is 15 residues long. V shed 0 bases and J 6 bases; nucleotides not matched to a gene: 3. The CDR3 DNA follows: TGTGCCACCAGCAGAGACGGACAGGGGAGTCAGCCCCAGCATTTT. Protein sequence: CATSRDGQGSQPQHF. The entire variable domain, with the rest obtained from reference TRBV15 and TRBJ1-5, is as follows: DAMVIQNPRYQVTQFGKPVTLSCSQTLNHNVMYWYQQKSSQAPKLLFHYYDKDFNNEADTPDNFQSRRPNTSFCFLDIRSPGLGDTAMYLCATSRDGQGSQPQHFGDGTRLSIL.

DNA for the CDR3: TGTGCCAGCAGCCGCCCGACGGGACAGCAAGCGGTTGAGCAGTTCTTC. It translates to CASSRPTGQQAVEQFF. The chain joins TRBV4-2 to TRBJ2-1; 7 nucleotides agree with TRBD1. CDR1 and CDR2 from the germline V gene are LGHNA and YNFKEQ. The CDR3 spans 16 residues. The V gene end was trimmed by 4 bases and the J gene end by 9 bases; junction bases not matched to a gene: 15.

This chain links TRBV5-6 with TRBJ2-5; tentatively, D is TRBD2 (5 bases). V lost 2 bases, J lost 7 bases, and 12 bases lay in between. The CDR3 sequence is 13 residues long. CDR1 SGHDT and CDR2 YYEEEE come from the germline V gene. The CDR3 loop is CASSFDGSGTQYF. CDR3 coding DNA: TGTGCCAGCAGCTTCGATGGGAGCGGGACCCAGTACTTC.

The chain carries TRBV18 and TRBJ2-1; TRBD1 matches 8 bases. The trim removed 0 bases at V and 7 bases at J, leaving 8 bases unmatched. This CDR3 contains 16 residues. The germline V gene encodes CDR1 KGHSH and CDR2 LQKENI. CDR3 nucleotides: TGTGCCAGCTCACCACCGAACAGGGGGTTATCAAATGAGCAGTTCTTC. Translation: CASSPPNRGLSNEQFF.

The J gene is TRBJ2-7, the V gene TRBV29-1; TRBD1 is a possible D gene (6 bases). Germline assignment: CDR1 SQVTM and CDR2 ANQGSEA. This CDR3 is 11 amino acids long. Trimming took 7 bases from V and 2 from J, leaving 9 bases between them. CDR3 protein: CSGWTAYEQYF. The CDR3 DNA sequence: TGCAGCGGGTGGACAGCCTACGAGCAGTACTTC.

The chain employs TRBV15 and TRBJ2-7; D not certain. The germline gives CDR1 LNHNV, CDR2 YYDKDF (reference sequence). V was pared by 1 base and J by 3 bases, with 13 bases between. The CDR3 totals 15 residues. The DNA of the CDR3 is TGTGCCACCAGCAGAGGGTTAAGACTCCGCTACGAGCAGTACTTC. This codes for CATSRGLRLRYEQYF.